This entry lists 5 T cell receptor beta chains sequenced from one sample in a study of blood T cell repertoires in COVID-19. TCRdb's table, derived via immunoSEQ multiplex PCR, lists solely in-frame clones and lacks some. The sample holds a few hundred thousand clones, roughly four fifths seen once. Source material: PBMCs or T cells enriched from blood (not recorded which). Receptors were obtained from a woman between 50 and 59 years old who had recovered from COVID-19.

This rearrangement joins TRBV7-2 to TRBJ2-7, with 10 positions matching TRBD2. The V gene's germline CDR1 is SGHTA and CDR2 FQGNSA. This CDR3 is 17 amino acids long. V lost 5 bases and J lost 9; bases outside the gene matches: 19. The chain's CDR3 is CASSPLVGGLAGAGQYF. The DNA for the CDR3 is TGTGCCAGCAGCCCCTTAGTGGGTGGGCTAGCGGGGGCCGGGCAGTACTTC.

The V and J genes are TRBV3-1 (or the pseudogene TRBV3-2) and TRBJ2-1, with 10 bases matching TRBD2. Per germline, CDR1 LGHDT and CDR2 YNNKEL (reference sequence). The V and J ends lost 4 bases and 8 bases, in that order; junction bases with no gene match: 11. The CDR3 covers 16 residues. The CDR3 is CASSLSSAGGRHEQFF. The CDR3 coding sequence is TGTGCCAGCAGCCTATCTTCAGCGGGAGGGCGGCATGAGCAGTTCTTC.

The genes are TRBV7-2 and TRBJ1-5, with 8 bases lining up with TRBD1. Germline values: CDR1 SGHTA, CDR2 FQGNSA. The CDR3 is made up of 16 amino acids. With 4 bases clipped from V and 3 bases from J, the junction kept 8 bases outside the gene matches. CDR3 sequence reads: CASSSSLDRANQPQHF. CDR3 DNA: TGTGCCAGCAGCTCATCCTTGGACAGGGCCAATCAGCCCCAGCATTTT. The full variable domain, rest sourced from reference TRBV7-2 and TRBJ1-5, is GAGVSQSPSNKVTEKGKDVELRCDPISGHTALYWYRQSLGQGLEFLIYFQGNSAPDKSGLPSDRFSAERTGGSVSTLTIQRTQQEDSAVYLCASSSSLDRANQPQHFGDGTRLSIL.

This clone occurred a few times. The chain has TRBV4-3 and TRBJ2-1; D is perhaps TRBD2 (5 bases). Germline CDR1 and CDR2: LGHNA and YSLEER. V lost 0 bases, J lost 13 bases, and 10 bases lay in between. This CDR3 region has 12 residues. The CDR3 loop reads CASSQDRGSQFF. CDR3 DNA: TGCGCCAGCAGCCAAGATAGAGGGTCTCAGTTCTTC.

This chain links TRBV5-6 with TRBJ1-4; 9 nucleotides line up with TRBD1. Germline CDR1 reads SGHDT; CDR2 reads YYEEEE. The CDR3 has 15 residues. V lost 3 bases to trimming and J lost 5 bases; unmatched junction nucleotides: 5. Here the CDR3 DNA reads TGTGCCAGCAGCTCCCCCGGGACAGGGAATGAAAAACTGTTTTTT. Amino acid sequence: CASSSPGTGNEKLFF.